This passage covers 19 T cell receptor beta chains from one sample sequenced in a study of T-cell memory formation after mild COVID-19. TCRdb ran MiXCR on the 5' RACE reads and lists one entry per CDR3 protein. The data contain a few hundred thousand distinct CDR3 sequences, around 15% of them singletons. Input material: PBMCs or a T cell subset sorted from them (not recorded which). These receptors all come from a man between 18 and 29 years old who had mild COVID-19 (a few samples of this study predate the infection). Cell type and time point are not known.

A few counts support this clonotype. The chain combines TRBV7-9 with TRBJ2-3; D unresolved. In germline, CDR1 is SEHNR, CDR2 FQNEAQ (reference sequence). This CDR3 region has 13 residues. Trimming pared 5 bases from V and 3 bases from J, leaving 9 bases between. In nucleotides, the CDR3 is TGTGCCAGCAGCCCACCGCCGACAGATACGCAGTATTTT. It specifies CASSPPPTDTQYF.

The gene calls are TRBV9 and TRBJ1-1; TRBD1 might be the D (5 bases). The CDR3 is 13 amino acids. Germline V CDR1 and CDR2: SGDLS, YYNGEE. Trimming left V 4 bases short and J 6 bases short, with 13 bases between. CDR3 region: CASSRDPNSEAFF. The CDR3 region has the DNA TGTGCCAGCAGCAGGGACCCCAACTCTGAAGCTTTCTTT. The full variable domain, rest sourced from reference TRBV9 and TRBJ1-1, is DSGVTQTPKHLITATGQRVTLRCSPRSGDLSVYWYQQSLDQGLQFLIQYYNGEERAKGNILERFSAQQFPDLHSELNLSSLELGDSALYFCASSRDPNSEAFFGQGTRLTVV.

The chain combines TRBV12-5 with TRBJ2-5; 8 bases match TRBD1. Trimming at V came to 0 bases and at J to 9 bases, leaving 0 bases not matched to a gene. Looked up from germline, CDR1 is LGHNT and CDR2 is FRNRAP. The CDR3 runs 12 residues. This CDR3 reads CASGLVDRAQYF. The CDR3 DNA is TGTGCTAGTGGTTTGGTGGACAGGGCCCAGTACTTC.

V usage is TRBV9 and J usage is TRBJ2-5; D may match TRBD1 or TRBD2 (6 bases each). Germline values: CDR1 SGDLS, CDR2 YYNGEE. CDR3 length: 15 amino acids. V lost 4 bases and J lost 1, with 14 bases in between. Here the CDR3 reads CASSPRGGGQETQYF. The DNA for the CDR3 is TGTGCCAGCAGCCCCAGAGGAGGGGGCCAAGAGACCCAGTACTTC.

The J gene is TRBJ1-4, the V gene TRBV7-9; 7 bases match TRBD1. The germline V gene encodes CDR1 SEHNR and CDR2 FQNEAQ (reference sequence). V shed 5 bases and J 8 bases; nucleotides not matched to a gene: 11. The CDR3 runs 15 residues. DNA for the CDR3: TGTGCCAGCAGCCGAGACAGGGTAGCGTTGGAAAAACTGTTTTTT. Encoded protein: CASSRDRVALEKLFF.

This clonotype was detected a few times. The chain is built from TRBV5-1 and TRBJ2-3, with 7 bases lining up with TRBD1. CDR1 is SGHRS and CDR2 is YFSETQ in the germline V gene. This CDR3 contains 13 residues. With V trimmed by 7 bases and J by 5 bases, 7 bases remained unmatched. CDR3 DNA sequence: TGCGCCAGCGGGGGACAGCTGGGAGATACGCAGTATTTT. Its protein product is CASGGQLGDTQYF.

This chain uses TRBV7-2 with TRBJ2-1; 8 bases fit TRBD2. V lost 2 bases and J lost 6; bases outside the gene matches: 9. Per the germline V gene, CDR1 is SGHTA and CDR2 is FQGNSA. The CDR3 runs 16 residues. The CDR3 sequence is CASSLTSGLGSNEQFF. CDR3 DNA sequence: TGTGCCAGCAGCTTAACTTCGGGACTAGGAAGCAATGAGCAGTTCTTC. The entire variable domain, with the rest obtained from reference TRBV7-2 and TRBJ2-1, is as follows: GAGVSQSPSNKVTEKGKDVELRCDPISGHTALYWYRQSLGQGLEFLIYFQGNSAPDKSGLPSDRFSAERTGGSVSTLTIQRTQQEDSAVYLCASSLTSGLGSNEQFFGPGTRLTVL.

This clonotype has more than one count but fewer than ten. The chain carries TRBV7-9 and TRBJ2-7; D uncertain. V was pared by 5 bases and J by 6 bases, with 14 bases between. There are 13 residues in the CDR3. Germline loops: CDR1 SEHNR, CDR2 FQNEAQ (reference sequence). The CDR3 DNA is TGTGCCAGCAGCGCTACACCCCCTGGCGAGCAGTACTTC. As protein: CASSATPPGEQYF. Full variable domain (remainder filled in from reference TRBV7-9 and TRBJ2-7): DTGVSQNPRHKITKRGQNVTFRCDPISEHNRLYWYRQTLGQGPEFLTYFQNEAQLEKSRLLSDRFSAERPKGSFSTLEIQRTEQGDSAMYLCASSATPPGEQYFGPGTRLTVT.

The chain couples TRBV5-5 to TRBJ2-1, with 8 bases lining up with TRBD1. The CDR3 is made up of 16 amino acids. V lost 4 bases and J lost 0; bases outside the gene matches: 6. The germline gives CDR1 SGHKS, CDR2 YYEKEE (reference sequence). The CDR3 nucleotides read TGTGCCAGCAGCCCAACACAGGGGGGCTCCTACAATGAGCAGTTCTTC. As protein: CASSPTQGGSYNEQFF.

The chain has TRBV20-1 and TRBJ1-1; D possibly corresponds to TRBD1 (5 bases). The CDR3 has 14 amino acids. CDR1 and CDR2 from the germline V gene are DFQATT and SNEGSKA (reference sequence). Deletions cut 3 bases from V and 1 base from J, with 12 bases between. The CDR3 nucleotides are TGCAGTGCTAGGGGCCTCGGGGGGAACACTGAAGCTTTCTTT. It yields the protein CSARGLGGNTEAFF.

This clonotype was counted between two and nine times. CDR3 in amino acids: CSAELRGVPSSYEQYF. CDR3 in DNA: TGCAGTGCCGAACTCCGGGGGGTCCCATCCTCCTACGAGCAGTACTTC. The chain employs TRBV20-1 and TRBJ2-7; 7 bases align to TRBD2. V dropped 6 bases and J dropped 0; count of bases not matched to a gene: 14. The CDR3 loop spans 16 amino acids. Germline V gives CDR1 DFQATT, CDR2 SNEGSKA (reference sequence).

This clonotype was detected once. The chain recombines TRBV4-1 with TRBJ2-2; D is unresolved. The germline CDR1 and CDR2 sequences are MGHRA and YSYEKL. The CDR3 is 16 amino acids. V lost 5 bases to trimming and J lost 6 bases, with 19 bases between them. CDR3 in DNA: TGCGCCAGCAGCTACCTTTTAATAGGACCCCCCGGGGAGCTGTTTTTT. It specifies CASSYLLIGPPGELFF.

The chain combines TRBV4-1 with TRBJ1-1; 7 positions agree with TRBD1. The CDR3 totals 15 residues. V was pared by 1 base and J by 2 bases, with 4 bases of the junction left unmatched. Germline CDR1 MGHRA, CDR2 YSYEKL. CDR3 sequence reads: CASSQGRGLNTEAFF. The CDR3, as DNA: TGCGCCAGCAGCCAAGGCAGGGGGTTAAACACTGAAGCTTTCTTT.

This clonotype has a handful of counts. The rearrangement uses TRBV14 and TRBJ2-5; D ambiguous. Trimming shortened V by 4 bases and J by 1 base, and 22 bases separated the two germline ends. Germline CDR1 SGHDN, CDR2 FVKESK. This CDR3 is built from 18 residues. The CDR3 region is CASSPHSGWASRQETQYF. CDR3 bases: TGTGCCAGCAGCCCTCACTCCGGTTGGGCTAGTCGCCAAGAGACCCAGTACTTC. Drawing the rest from reference TRBV14 and TRBJ2-5, the complete variable domain is EAGVTQFPSHSVIEKGQTVTLRCDPISGHDNLYWYRRVMGKEIKFLLHFVKESKQDESGMPNNRFLAERTGGTYSTLKVQPAELEDSGVYFCASSPHSGWASRQETQYFGPGTRLLVL.

This clonotype has at least ten counts. This chain joins TRBV4-1 and TRBJ2-3, with 11 bases matching TRBD2. Germline V gene data show CDR1 as MGHRA and CDR2 as YSYEKL. With V trimmed by 0 bases and J by 4 bases, 3 bases remained unmatched. The CDR3 covers 16 residues. The CDR3, as DNA: TGCGCCAGCAGCCAAGAGCTAGCGGGGGGCGCAGATACGCAGTATTTT. This translates into CASSQELAGGADTQYF.

In its sample, this clonotype was seen a few times. The chain uses TRBV5-1 and TRBJ1-1, with a tentative D call TRBD1 (6 bases). V gave up 0 bases and J gave up 6 bases, with 12 bases separating them. The CDR3 runs 14 residues. CDR1 is SGHRS, CDR2 YFSETQ, per germline. CDR3 sequence: CASSLGPGGPEAFF. The CDR3, as DNA: TGCGCCAGCAGCTTGGGTCCGGGGGGCCCTGAAGCTTTCTTT.

This clonotype was observed a handful of times. The V call is TRBV7-9, the J call TRBJ2-7; D gene unclear. The CDR3 consists of 13 residues. V was cut by 7 bases and J by 2 bases, with 12 bases left in between. From germline, CDR1 is SEHNR and CDR2 FQNEAQ (reference sequence). This chain's CDR3 is CASTIDMTYEQYF. The CDR3, as DNA: TGTGCCAGCACCATTGACATGACCTACGAGCAGTACTTC.

This clonotype was observed a handful of times. This sequence joins TRBV7-2 and TRBJ1-5, with TRBD1 identical over 8 bases. CDR3 length: 14 amino acids. Germline values: CDR1 SGHTA, CDR2 FQGNSA. Trimming took 4 bases from V and 15 from J; bases not matched to a gene: 14. CDR3 amino acids: CASSSDGTGLQGHF. The CDR3 nucleotides are TGTGCCAGCAGCTCTGACGGGACAGGCCTCCAAGGGCATTTT.

This clonotype showed up just a few times. The chain carries TRBV5-4 and TRBJ1-1, with 9 bases matching TRBD1. The length of the CDR3 is 15 residues. Trimming removed 0 bases from V and 1 base from J; junction bases left unmatched: 1. The germline V gene has CDR1 SGHNT and CDR2 YYREEE (reference sequence). The CDR3 region is CASSLEGQGNTEAFF. The CDR3 nucleotides are TGTGCCAGCAGCTTGGAGGGACAGGGGAACACTGAAGCTTTCTTT.